What follows describes a single T cell receptor (beta chain). Just one base apart from a much larger clone, this may be a read error. TCRdb reanalysed the PCR reads using MiXCR and keeps one entry per CDR3 protein. Of hundreds of thousands of distinct CDR3 sequences listed, about 25% were seen once; the top ten hold 0.78%. Sequencing libraries of naive CD8 cells derived from around 20,000 to 1,000,000 sorted cells with 10%, 30% or 50% RNA. This specimen belongs to a study of molecular identifiers for immune sequencing clone quantification. Study summary: Replicate runs used RNA from roughly 20,000 or 100,000 naive CD8 cells, which was split five ways into aliquots, and four of those aliquots were then sequenced.

The source material was naive CD8+ T cells from blood, with Jurkat cell RNA spiked in. Sample subset: FACS-sorted CD8+CD4-CCR7+CD45RA+ naive T cells. The receptor's source is a human donor in good health. Some libraries in this study had Jurkat cell RNA spiked in.

CDR3 region: CASSHGSFRGLDQPQHF. The CDR3 nucleotides are TGTGCCAGCAGCCATGGTTCGTTTCGGGGACTGGATCAGCCCCAGCATTTT. J is TRBJ1-5 and V is TRBV3-1, with TRBD1 as a possible D gene (5 bases). Looked up from germline, CDR1 is LGHDT and CDR2 is YNNKEL (reference sequence). This CDR3 is built from 17 residues. V gave up 3 bases and J gave up 5 bases, with 20 bases separating them.